These T cell receptor beta chains were read from a single sample in a study of cytomegalovirus exposure and HLA in healthy donors. Using immunoSEQ multiplex PCR, the repertoire was profiled, and TCRdb retains in-frame clones only, with some absent. The sample lists approximately 170,000 clones; roughly four fifths were seen once. Sequencing used PBMCs. The receptors come from a woman between 25 and 40 years old in good health and CMV-seropositive. Both conserved end residues are trimmed from each CDR3. The order of the fields is J gene, clone size, V gene, CDR3 protein. Clone size appears in some rows only: once, few, many, or a class for an expanded clone.

j_call: TRBJ2-3; clone_size: NA; v_call: TRBV10-3; cdr3_aa: AISSPGTSVYTDTQY
j_call: TRBJ2-7; clone_size: NA; v_call: TRBV5-1; cdr3_aa: ASSLSPVVSYEQY
j_call: TRBJ1-1; clone_size: few; v_call: TRBV11-3; cdr3_aa: ASGQGVNTEAF
j_call: TRBJ2-2; clone_size: NA; v_call: TRBV6-1; cdr3_aa: ASSAQLAGRELF
j_call: TRBJ2-3; clone_size: NA; v_call: TRBV27; cdr3_aa: ASSSIMVFPGGTDTQY
j_call: TRBJ2-1; clone_size: NA; v_call: TRBV28; cdr3_aa: ASSLLYEPGTASYNEQF
j_call: TRBJ2-2; clone_size: NA; v_call: TRBV6-5; cdr3_aa: ASSSPSRTGELF
j_call: TRBJ2-1; clone_size: NA; v_call: TRBV28; cdr3_aa: ASSLFLGGRARNEQF
j_call: TRBJ1-6; clone_size: NA; v_call: TRBV18; cdr3_aa: ASSSGTRNNSPLH
j_call: TRBJ2-1; clone_size: NA; v_call: TRBV29-1; cdr3_aa: SSRLAIIYNEQF
j_call: TRBJ2-7; clone_size: NA; v_call: TRBV11-2; cdr3_aa: ASSLETYLPYEQY
j_call: TRBJ1-5; clone_size: NA; v_call: TRBV7-2; cdr3_aa: ASSRGGQLSNQPQH
j_call: TRBJ1-4; clone_size: NA; v_call: TRBV4-2; cdr3_aa: ASSHTMRGAEEKLF
j_call: TRBJ2-7; clone_size: few; v_call: TRBV27; cdr3_aa: ASSSTSGELSYEQY
j_call: TRBJ2-3; clone_size: few; v_call: TRBV7-9; cdr3_aa: ASSLGGLTTQY
j_call: TRBJ2-4; clone_size: NA; v_call: TRBV6-1; cdr3_aa: ASSEAGLAGFLGTKNIQY
j_call: TRBJ2-3; clone_size: NA; v_call: TRBV7-8; cdr3_aa: ASSGEDGSTDTQY
j_call: TRBJ1-3; clone_size: once; v_call: TRBV18; cdr3_aa: ASSPPSGFSGNTIY
j_call: TRBJ2-7; clone_size: NA; v_call: TRBV5-1; cdr3_aa: ASSLEEVSYEQY
j_call: TRBJ2-7; clone_size: few; v_call: TRBV28; cdr3_aa: ASSRQGTVYEQY
j_call: TRBJ1-4; clone_size: NA; v_call: TRBV6-1; cdr3_aa: ASSEAVGIPNEKLF
j_call: TRBJ2-1; clone_size: few; v_call: TRBV19; cdr3_aa: ASTPRDVSEEF
j_call: TRBJ2-2; clone_size: NA; v_call: TRBV9; cdr3_aa: ASSGDYNTGELF
j_call: TRBJ2-7; clone_size: once; v_call: TRBV19; cdr3_aa: ASSIGSGGIYEQY
j_call: TRBJ2-5; clone_size: NA; v_call: TRBV28; cdr3_aa: ASSLHRAQETQY
j_call: TRBJ2-7; clone_size: few; v_call: TRBV19; cdr3_aa: ASSLSAGTYEQY
j_call: TRBJ2-3; clone_size: once; v_call: TRBV7-9; cdr3_aa: ASSYLSGGTSTDTQY
j_call: TRBJ1-1; clone_size: few; v_call: TRBV6-5; cdr3_aa: ASSYSGVEAF